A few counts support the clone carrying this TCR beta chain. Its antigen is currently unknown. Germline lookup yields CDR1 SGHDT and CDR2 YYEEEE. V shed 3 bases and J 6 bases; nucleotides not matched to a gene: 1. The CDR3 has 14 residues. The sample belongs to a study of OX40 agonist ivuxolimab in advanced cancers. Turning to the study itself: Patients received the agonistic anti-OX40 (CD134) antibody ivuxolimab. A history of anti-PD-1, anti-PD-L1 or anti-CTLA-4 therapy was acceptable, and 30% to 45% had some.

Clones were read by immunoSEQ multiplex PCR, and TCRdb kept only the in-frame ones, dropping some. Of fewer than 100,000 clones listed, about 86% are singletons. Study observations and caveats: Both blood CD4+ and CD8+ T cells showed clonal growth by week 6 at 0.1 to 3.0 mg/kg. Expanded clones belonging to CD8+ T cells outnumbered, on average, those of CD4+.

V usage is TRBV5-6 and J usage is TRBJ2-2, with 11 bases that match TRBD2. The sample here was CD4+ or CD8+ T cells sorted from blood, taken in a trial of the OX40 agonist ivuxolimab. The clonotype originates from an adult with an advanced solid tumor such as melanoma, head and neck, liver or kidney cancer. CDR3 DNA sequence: TGTGCCAGCAGCTCGGGACTAGCGGCCGGGGAGCTGTTTTTT. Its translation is CASSSGLAAGELFF.